This TCR beta chain was profiled in a study of CD8+ T cells in alopecia areata. Across the study: Oral tofacitinib, 5 to 10 mg twice daily, was given in an open-label trial. Dosing with tofacitinib proceeded for 6 to 18 months, followed by 6 months off drug.

Treatment denoted: oral pan-JAK inhibitor, 5-10 mg twice daily. As the sequencing template, cDNA was produced by extracting RNA and reverse transcribing it. Generated by immunoSEQ multiplex PCR, the TCRdb table keeps only in-frame clones and is missing some. The sample holds fewer than 250,000 clones, about 64% seen once. Study-wide results and limits: Since there was just one nonresponder, nobody can yet say how baseline CD8+ expansion ties to response. Lesional tissue from the scalp (especially in alopecia totalis/universalis) showed higher clonality than normal scalp.

This clone was observed once. Antigen: not known. This receptor was identified in a human donor with alopecia areata. This sample comprised CD4+ T cells sorted from blood, obtained at week 4, from a patient treated with tofacitinib.

CDR3 nucleotide sequence: TGTGCCAGCAGCTTCCAGGGGGCATCCTACGAGCAGTACTTC. As protein: CASSFQGASYEQYF. The chain uses TRBV7-9 and TRBJ2-7; 8 bases line up with TRBD1. The CDR3 loop spans 14 amino acids. V was clipped by 3 bases and J by 1 base; unmatched bases: 2. CDR1 and CDR2 (germline): SEHNR, FQNEAQ (reference sequence).